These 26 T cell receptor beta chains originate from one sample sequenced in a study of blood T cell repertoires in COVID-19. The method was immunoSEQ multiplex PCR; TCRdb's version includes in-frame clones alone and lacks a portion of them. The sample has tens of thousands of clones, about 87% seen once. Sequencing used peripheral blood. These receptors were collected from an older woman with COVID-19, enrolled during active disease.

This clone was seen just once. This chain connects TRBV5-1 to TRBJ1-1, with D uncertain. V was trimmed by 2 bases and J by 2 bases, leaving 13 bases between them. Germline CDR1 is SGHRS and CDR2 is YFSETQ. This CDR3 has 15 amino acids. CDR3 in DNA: TGCGCCAGCAGCTTAACGAACTCAAGAAACACTGAAGCTTTCTTT. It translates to CASSLTNSRNTEAFF.

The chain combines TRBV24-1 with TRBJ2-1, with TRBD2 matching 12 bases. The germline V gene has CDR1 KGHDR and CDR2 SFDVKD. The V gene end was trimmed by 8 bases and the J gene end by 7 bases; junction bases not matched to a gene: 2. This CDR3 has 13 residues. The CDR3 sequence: CATKLAGGNEQFF. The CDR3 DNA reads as TGTGCCACCAAACTAGCGGGAGGTAATGAGCAGTTCTTC.

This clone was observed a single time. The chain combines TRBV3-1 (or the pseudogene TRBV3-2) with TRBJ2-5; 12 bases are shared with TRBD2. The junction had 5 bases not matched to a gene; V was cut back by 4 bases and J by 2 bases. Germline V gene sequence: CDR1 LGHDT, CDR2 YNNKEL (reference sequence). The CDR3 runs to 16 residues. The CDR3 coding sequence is TGTGCCAGCAGCCCCGGACTAGCGGGATTACAAGAGACCCAGTACTTC. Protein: CASSPGLAGLQETQYF.

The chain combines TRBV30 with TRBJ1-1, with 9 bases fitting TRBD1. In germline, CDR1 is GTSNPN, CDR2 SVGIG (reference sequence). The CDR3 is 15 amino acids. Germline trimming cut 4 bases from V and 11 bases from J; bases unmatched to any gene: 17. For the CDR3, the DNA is TGTGCCTGGACCCGCCCGGGAGACAGGGGGTTGTGGGCTTTCTTT. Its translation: CAWTRPGDRGLWAFF.

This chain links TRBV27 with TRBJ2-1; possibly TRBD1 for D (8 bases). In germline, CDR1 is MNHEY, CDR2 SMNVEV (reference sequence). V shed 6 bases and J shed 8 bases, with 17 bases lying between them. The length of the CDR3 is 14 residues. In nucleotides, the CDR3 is TGTGCCAGCAGGGGGGGGGACAGGTACTATGAGCAGTTCTTC. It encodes CASRGGDRYYEQFF.

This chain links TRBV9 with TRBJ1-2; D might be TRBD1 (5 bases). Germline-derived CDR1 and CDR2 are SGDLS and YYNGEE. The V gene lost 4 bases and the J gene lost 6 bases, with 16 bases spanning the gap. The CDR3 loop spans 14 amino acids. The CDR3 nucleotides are TGTGCCAGCAGCCCGAACCCCTTGGGGCATGGCTACACCTTC. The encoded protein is CASSPNPLGHGYTF.

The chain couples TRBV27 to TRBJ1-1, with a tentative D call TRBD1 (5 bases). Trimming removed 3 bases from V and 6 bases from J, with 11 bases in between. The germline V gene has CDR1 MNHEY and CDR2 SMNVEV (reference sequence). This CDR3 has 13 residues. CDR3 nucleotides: TGTGCCAGCAGTTTTTCCCCCAGGGCTGAAGCTTTCTTT. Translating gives CASSFSPRAEAFF.

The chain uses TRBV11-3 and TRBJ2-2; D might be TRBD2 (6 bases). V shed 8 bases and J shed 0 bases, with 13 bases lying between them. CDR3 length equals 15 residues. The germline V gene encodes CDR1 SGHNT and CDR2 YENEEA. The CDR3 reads CASEYGGPNTGELFF. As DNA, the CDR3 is TGTGCCAGCGAGTACGGGGGTCCGAACACCGGGGAGCTGTTTTTT.

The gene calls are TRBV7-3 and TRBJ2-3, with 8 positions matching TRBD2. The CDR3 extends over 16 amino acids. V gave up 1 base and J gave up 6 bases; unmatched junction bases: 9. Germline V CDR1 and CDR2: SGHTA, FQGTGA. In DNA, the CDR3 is TGTGCCAGCAGCTTAAACAGCGGGAGTACTCGGGATACGCAGTATTTT. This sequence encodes CASSLNSGSTRDTQYF.

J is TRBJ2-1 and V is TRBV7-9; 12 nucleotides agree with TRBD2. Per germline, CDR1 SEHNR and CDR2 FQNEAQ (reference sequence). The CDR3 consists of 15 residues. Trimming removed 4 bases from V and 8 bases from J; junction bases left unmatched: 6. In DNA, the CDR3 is TGTGCCAGCAGCTCCCCGACTAGCGGGAGACATGAGCAGTTCTTC. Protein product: CASSSPTSGRHEQFF.

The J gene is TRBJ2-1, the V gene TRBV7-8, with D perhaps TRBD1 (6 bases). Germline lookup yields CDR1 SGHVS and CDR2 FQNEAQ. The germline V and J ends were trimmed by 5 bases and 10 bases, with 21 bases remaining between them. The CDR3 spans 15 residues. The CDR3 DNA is TGTGCCAGCAGCGCAGCGAACTATGAACAGGGAGAGCAGTTCTTC. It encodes CASSAANYEQGEQFF. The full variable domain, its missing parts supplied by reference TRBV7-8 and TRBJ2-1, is GAGVSQSPRYKVAKRGQDVALRCDPISGHVSLFWYQQALGQGPEFLTYFQNEAQLDKSGLPSDRFFAERPEGSVSTLKIQRTQQEDSAVYLCASSAANYEQGEQFFGPGTRLTVL.

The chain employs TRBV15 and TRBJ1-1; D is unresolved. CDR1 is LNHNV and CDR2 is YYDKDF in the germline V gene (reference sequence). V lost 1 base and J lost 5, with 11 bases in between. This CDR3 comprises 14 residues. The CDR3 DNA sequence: TGTGCCACCAGCAGAGGGAAGATCGGGACTGAAGCTTTCTTT. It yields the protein CATSRGKIGTEAFF.

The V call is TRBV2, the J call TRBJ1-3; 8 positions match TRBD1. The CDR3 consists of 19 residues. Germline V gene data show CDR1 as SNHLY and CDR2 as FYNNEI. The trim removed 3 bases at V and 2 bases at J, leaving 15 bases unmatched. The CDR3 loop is CASSEFVAAGGFPGNTIYF. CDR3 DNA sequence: TGTGCCAGCAGTGAGTTCGTAGCGGCAGGGGGCTTCCCTGGAAACACCATATATTTT.

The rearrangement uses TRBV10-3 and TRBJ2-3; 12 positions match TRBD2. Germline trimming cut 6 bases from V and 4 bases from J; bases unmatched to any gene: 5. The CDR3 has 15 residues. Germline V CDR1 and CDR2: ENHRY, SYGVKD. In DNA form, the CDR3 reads TGTGCCATCAGCAGACTAGCGGGAGCTTCAGATACGCAGTATTTT. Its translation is CAISRLAGASDTQYF.

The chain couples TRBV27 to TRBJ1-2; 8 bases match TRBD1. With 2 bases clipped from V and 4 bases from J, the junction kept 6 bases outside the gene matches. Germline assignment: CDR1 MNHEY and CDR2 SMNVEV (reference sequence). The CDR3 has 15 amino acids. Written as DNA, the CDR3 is TGTGCCAGCAGTTTACGACAGGGGAACCTCTATGGCTACACCTTC. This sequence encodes CASSLRQGNLYGYTF.

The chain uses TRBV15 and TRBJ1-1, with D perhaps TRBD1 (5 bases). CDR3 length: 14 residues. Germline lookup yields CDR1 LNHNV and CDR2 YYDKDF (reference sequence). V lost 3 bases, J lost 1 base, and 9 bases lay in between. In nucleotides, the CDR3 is TGTGCCACCAGCAGGGGGGGACCGAACACTGAAGCTTTCTTT. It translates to CATSRGGPNTEAFF.

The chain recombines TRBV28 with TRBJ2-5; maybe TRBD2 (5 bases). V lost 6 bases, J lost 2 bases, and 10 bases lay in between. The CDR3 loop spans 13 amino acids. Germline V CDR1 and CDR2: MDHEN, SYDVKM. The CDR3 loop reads CASRSGLQETQYF. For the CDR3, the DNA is TGTGCCAGCAGGTCGGGATTGCAAGAGACCCAGTACTTC.

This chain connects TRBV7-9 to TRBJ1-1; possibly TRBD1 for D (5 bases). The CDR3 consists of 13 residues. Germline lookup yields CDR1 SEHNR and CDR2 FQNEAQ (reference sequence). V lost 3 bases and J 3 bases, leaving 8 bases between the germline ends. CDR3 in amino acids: CASSFTGDTEAFF. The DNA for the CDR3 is TGTGCCAGCAGCTTCACGGGGGACACTGAAGCTTTCTTT.

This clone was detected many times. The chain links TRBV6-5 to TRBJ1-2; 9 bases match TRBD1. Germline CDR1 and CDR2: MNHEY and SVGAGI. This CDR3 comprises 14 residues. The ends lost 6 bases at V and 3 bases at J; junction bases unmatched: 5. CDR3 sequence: CASSRTGGDYGYTF. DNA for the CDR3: TGTGCCAGCAGCCGAACAGGGGGCGACTATGGCTACACCTTC.

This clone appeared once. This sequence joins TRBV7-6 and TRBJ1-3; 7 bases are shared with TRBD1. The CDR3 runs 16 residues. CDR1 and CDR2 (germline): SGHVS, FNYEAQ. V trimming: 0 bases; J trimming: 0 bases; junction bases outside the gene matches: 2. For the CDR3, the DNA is TGTGCCAGCAGCTTAGCCGGGACAGACTCTGGAAACACCATATATTTT. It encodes CASSLAGTDSGNTIYF.

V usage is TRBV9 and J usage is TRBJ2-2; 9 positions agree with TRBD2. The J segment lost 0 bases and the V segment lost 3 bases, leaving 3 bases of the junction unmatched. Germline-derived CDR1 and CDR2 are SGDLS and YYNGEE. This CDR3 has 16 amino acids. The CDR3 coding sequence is TGTGCCAGCAGCGGTAGCGGGAGCACGAACACCGGGGAGCTGTTTTTT. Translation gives CASSGSGSTNTGELFF.

CDR3 DNA: TGTGCCAGCAGCTTAGAGATAGGAAGGACAGGACTGAACACTGAAGCTTTCTTT. It specifies CASSLEIGRTGLNTEAFF. The chain carries TRBV7-8 and TRBJ1-1, with TRBD1 matching over 7 bases. The CDR3 loop spans 18 amino acids. V was clipped by 1 base and J by 0 bases; unmatched bases: 11. Germline-derived CDR1 and CDR2 are SGHVS and FQNEAQ.

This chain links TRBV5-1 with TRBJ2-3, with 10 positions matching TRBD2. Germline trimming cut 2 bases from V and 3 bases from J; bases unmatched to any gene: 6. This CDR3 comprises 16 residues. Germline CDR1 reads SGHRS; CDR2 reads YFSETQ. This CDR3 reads CASSFDSGRITDTQYF. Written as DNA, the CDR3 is TGCGCCAGCAGCTTCGATAGCGGGAGGATAACAGATACGCAGTATTTT.

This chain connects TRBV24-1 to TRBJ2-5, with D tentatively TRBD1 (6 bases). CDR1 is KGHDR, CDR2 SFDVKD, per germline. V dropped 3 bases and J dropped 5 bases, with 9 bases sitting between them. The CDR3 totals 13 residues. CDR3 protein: CATSDGGWETQYF. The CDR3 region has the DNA TGTGCCACCAGTGATGGGGGCTGGGAGACCCAGTACTTC.

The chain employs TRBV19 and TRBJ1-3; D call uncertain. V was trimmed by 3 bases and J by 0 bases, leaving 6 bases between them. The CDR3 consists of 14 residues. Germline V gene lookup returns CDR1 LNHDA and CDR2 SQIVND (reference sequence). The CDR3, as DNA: TGTGCCAGTAGTATGGACTTCTCTGGAAACACCATATATTTT. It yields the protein CASSMDFSGNTIYF.

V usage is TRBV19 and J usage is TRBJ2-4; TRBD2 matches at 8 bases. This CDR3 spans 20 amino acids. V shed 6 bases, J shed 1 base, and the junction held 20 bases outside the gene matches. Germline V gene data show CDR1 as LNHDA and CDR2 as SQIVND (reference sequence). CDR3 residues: CASSQDQLAAADFAKNIQYF. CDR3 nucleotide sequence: TGTGCCAGTAGCCAAGACCAACTAGCGGCTGCAGATTTTGCCAAAAACATTCAGTACTTC. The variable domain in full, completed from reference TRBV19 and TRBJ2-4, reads DGGITQSPKYLFRKEGQNVTLSCEQNLNHDAMYWYRQDPGQGLRLIYYSQIVNDFQKGDIAEGYSVSREKKESFPLTVTSAQKNPTAFYLCASSQDQLAAADFAKNIQYFGAGTRLSVL.